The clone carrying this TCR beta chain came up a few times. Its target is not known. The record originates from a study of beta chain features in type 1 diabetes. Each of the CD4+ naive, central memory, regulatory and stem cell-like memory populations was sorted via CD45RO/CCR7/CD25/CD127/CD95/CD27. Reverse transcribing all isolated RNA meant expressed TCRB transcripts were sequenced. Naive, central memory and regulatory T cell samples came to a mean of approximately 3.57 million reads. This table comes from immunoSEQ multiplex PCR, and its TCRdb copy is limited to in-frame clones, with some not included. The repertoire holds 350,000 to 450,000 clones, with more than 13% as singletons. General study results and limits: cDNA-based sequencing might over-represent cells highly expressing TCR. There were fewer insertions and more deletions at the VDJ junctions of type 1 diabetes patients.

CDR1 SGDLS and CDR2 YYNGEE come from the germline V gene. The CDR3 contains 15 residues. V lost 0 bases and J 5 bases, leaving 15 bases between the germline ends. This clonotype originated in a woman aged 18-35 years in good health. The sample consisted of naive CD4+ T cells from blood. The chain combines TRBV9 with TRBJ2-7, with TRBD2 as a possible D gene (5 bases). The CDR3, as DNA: TGTGCCAGCAGCGTAGTTGCGGACTCCTCTAACGAGCAGTACTTC. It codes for CASSVVADSSNEQYF.